These 9 T cell receptor beta chains originate from one sample sequenced in a study of molecular identifiers for immune sequencing clone quantification. One entry per CDR3 protein results from TCRdb running MiXCR on the PCR reads. The sample consists of about 510,000 distinct CDR3 sequences, roughly a fifth of them appearing once. Sequenced: naive CD8+ T cells from blood, with Jurkat cell RNA spiked in. Subset specified: FACS-sorted CD8+CD4-CCR7+CD45RA+ naive T cells. The receptors here all came from a human donor in good health. Some libraries in this study had Jurkat cell RNA spiked in.

The V call is TRBV3-1, the J call TRBJ2-5, with D perhaps TRBD2 (6 bases). Germline-derived CDR1 and CDR2 are LGHDT and YNNKEL (reference sequence). The CDR3 contains 14 residues. With 4 bases removed from V and 4 bases from J, the gap between germline ends came to 13 bases. The CDR3 protein is CASSLRGEVETQYF. The CDR3 DNA is TGTGCCAGCAGCCTGCGAGGGGAGGTAGAGACCCAGTACTTC.

This clonotype appeared many times. The chain recombines TRBV29-1 with TRBJ2-5; TRBD2 agrees at 9 bases. CDR1 and CDR2 from the germline V gene are SQVTM and ANQGSEA. CDR3 size: 14 residues. V shed 3 bases and J 4 bases; nucleotides not matched to a gene: 6. The CDR3 reads CSVEVAGEVETQYF. The CDR3 DNA is TGCAGCGTTGAGGTAGCGGGAGAGGTAGAGACCCAGTACTTC.

The chain carries TRBV6-2 or TRBV6-3 and TRBJ2-1; D is possibly TRBD2 (5 bases). The CDR3 has 18 amino acids. Looked up from germline, CDR1 is MNHEY and CDR2 is SVGEGT. The V end lost 6 bases, the J end lost 5 bases, and 26 bases lay between the germline ends. CDR3 residues: CASSLTTPYLGSHNEQFF. CDR3 sequence (DNA): TGTGCCAGCAGCCTAACCACCCCCTATCTGGGGAGCCACAATGAGCAGTTCTTC.

This clonotype was seen a handful of times. The chain uses TRBV4-1 and TRBJ1-6; TRBD1 is a possible D gene (6 bases). The CDR3 is 17 amino acids. V lost 4 bases and J lost 3, with 16 bases in between. Germline V gene lookup returns CDR1 MGHRA and CDR2 YSYEKL. DNA of the CDR3: TGCGCCAGCAGCCGTAAAGGGGGGCCGAGCTATAATTCACCCCTCCACTTT. Its translation: CASSRKGGPSYNSPLHF.

This clonotype was seen at least ten times. The chain's CDR3 is CSVGQENTEAFF. The CDR3 region has the DNA TGCAGCGTGGGACAGGAGAACACTGAAGCTTTCTTT. V usage is TRBV29-1 and J usage is TRBJ1-1, with 8 bases fitting TRBD1. CDR1 is SQVTM, CDR2 ANQGSEA, per germline. V trimming: 6 bases; J trimming: 1 base; junction bases outside the gene matches: 1. The length of the CDR3 is 12 residues. The full variable domain, rest sourced from reference TRBV29-1 and TRBJ1-1, is SAVISQKPSRDICQRGTSLTIQCQVDSQVTMMFWYRQQPGQSLTLIATANQGSEATYESGFVIDKFPISRPNLTFSTLTVSNMSPEDSSIYLCSVGQENTEAFFGQGTRLTVV.

This clonotype was found many times. The V gene is TRBV7-8, the J gene TRBJ1-5; D may be TRBD1 (6 bases). The CDR3 totals 15 residues. V gave up 0 bases and J gave up 4 bases, with 10 bases separating them. From germline, CDR1 is SGHVS and CDR2 FQNEAQ. Here the CDR3 reads CASSLAWGANQPQHF. The CDR3 coding sequence is TGTGCCAGCAGCTTAGCGTGGGGGGCGAATCAGCCCCAGCATTTT. Full variable domain (outside the CDR3, taken from reference TRBV7-8 and TRBJ1-5): GAGVSQSPRYKVAKRGQDVALRCDPISGHVSLFWYQQALGQGPEFLTYFQNEAQLDKSGLPSDRFFAERPEGSVSTLKIQRTQQEDSAVYLCASSLAWGANQPQHFGDGTRLSIL.

This clonotype was counted many times. This chain uses TRBV5-1 with TRBJ2-7; the D gene could be TRBD1 or TRBD2 (5 bases each). Trimming took off 1 base at V and 2 bases at J, with 13 bases between the two ends. Germline loops: CDR1 SGHRS, CDR2 YFSETQ. This CDR3 comprises 15 residues. CDR3 sequence: CASSLLSQGPYEQYF. DNA of the CDR3: TGCGCCAGCAGCTTGTTGTCCCAGGGACCCTACGAGCAGTACTTC.

In its sample, this clonotype was seen many times. The CDR3: CASSTHRDRSTDTQYF. The CDR3 DNA sequence: TGTGCCAGCAGTACCCACCGGGACAGAAGCACAGATACGCAGTATTTT. The V call is TRBV6-1, the J call TRBJ2-3; TRBD1 matches 7 bases. Trimming at V came to 5 bases and at J to 0 bases, leaving 8 bases not matched to a gene. Germline CDR1 MNHNS, CDR2 SASEGT. The CDR3 covers 16 residues.

The rearrangement uses TRBV28 and TRBJ2-5, with 14 bases identical to TRBD2. The CDR3 spans 18 residues. The germline V gene encodes CDR1 MDHEN and CDR2 SYDVKM. V dropped 6 bases and J dropped 4; count of bases not matched to a gene: 13. The CDR3 nucleotides are TGTGCCAGCAGCCCCCCCCGGGGACTAGCGGGAGAGGGAGAGACCCAGTACTTC. This gives the protein CASSPPRGLAGEGETQYF.